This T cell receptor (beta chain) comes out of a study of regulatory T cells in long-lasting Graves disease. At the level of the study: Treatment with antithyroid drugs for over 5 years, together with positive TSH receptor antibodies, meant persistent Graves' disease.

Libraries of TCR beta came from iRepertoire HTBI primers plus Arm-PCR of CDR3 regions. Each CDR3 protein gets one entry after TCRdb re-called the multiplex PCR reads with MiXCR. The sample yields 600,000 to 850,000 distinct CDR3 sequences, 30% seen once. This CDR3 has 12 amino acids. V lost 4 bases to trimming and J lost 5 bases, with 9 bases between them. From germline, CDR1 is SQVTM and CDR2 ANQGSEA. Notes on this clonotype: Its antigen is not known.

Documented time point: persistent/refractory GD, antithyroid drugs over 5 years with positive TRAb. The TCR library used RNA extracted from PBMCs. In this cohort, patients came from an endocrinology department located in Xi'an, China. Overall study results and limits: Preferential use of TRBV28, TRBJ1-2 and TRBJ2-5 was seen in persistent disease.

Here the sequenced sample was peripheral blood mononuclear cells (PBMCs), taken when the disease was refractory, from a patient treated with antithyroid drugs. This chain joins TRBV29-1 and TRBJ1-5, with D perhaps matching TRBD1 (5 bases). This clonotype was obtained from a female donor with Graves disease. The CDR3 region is CSVVEGDQPQHF. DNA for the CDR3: TGCAGCGTTGTAGAAGGGGATCAGCCCCAGCATTTT.